Here is one TCR beta chain with its context. Its specificity is not known. Sequencing used immunoSEQ multiplex PCR; TCRdb keeps in-frame clones, though not all of them. The data contain approximately 57,000 clones, approximately 84% of them singletons. The sample belongs to a study of radiotherapy plus CTLA-4 blockade in lung cancer. Study-wide context: For 18% of patients, objective responses occurred, and approximately 31% had disease control. General study points: Radiotherapy plus ipilimumab was followed by expansion in blood of tumor-derived TCR clones.

The clonotype was recovered from a human donor with non-small cell lung cancer whose response to radiotherapy plus ipilimumab could not be evaluated. This specimen consisted of peripheral blood, obtained from a patient treated with radiotherapy plus ipilimumab.

CDR3: CASSARGQGETQYF. The DNA of the CDR3 is TGCGCCAGCAGCGCCAGGGGGCAGGGAGAGACCCAGTACTTC. The V call is TRBV5-1, the J call TRBJ2-5, with 8 nucleotides matching TRBD1. The germline gives CDR1 SGHRS, CDR2 YFSETQ. This CDR3 is built from 14 residues. J was trimmed by 4 bases and V by 4 bases; bases with no gene match: 6.